This TCR beta chain was found in a study of identical twins. Template switching added a universal primer site, and cDNA bore unique molecular identifiers. TCRdb re-analysed the 5' RACE reads in MiXCR, keeping a single row per CDR3 protein. The data hold 200,000 to 300,000 distinct CDR3 sequences, with approximately 8% observed a single time. Germline assignment: CDR1 LGHDT and CDR2 YNNKEL (reference sequence). This CDR3 comprises 15 residues. With 1 base removed from V and 0 bases from J, the gap between germline ends came to 10 bases. Another study also made use of these data, one on yellow fever vaccine responses in identical twins.

The chain combines TRBV3-1 with TRBJ2-7, with TRBD2 as a possible D gene (5 bases). The TCR was taken from a woman aged 18-35 years in good health. Input material: CD8+ T cells sorted from blood. The CDR3 DNA reads TGTGCCAGCAGCCAAGGTGACGGGAACTCCTACGAGCAGTACTTC. This codes for CASSQGDGNSYEQYF.